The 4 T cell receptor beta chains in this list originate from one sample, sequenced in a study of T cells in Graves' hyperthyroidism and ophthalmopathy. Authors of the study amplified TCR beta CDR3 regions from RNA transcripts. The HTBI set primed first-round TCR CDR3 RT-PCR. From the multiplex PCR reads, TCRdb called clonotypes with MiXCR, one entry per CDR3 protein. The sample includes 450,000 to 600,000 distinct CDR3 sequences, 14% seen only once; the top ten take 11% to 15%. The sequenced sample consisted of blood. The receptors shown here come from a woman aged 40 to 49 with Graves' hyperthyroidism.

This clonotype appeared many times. For the CDR3, the DNA is TGTGCCACCAGTGATTTTTGGGGGCCCACCTACGAGCAGTACTTC. This translates into CATSDFWGPTYEQYF. V and J are TRBV24-1 and TRBJ2-7; D possibly corresponds to TRBD1 (6 bases). In germline, CDR1 is KGHDR, CDR2 SFDVKD. Trimming took 1 base from V and 2 from J, leaving 11 bases between them. This CDR3 contains 15 residues.

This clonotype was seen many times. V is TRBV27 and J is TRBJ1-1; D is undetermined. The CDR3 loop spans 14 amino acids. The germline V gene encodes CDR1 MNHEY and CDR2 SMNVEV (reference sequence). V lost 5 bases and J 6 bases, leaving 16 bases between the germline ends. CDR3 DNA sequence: TGTGCCAGCAGTCTCGCCCCGCCGGGCGCTGAAGCTTTCTTT. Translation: CASSLAPPGAEAFF.

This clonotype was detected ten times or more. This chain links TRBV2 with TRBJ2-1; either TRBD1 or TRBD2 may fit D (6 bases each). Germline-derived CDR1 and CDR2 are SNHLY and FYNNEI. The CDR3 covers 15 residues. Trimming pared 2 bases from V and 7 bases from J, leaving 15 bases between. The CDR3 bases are TGTGCCAGCAGTGAATGGGGGGCGCAGGGAAATGAGCAGTTCTTC. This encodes CASSEWGAQGNEQFF.

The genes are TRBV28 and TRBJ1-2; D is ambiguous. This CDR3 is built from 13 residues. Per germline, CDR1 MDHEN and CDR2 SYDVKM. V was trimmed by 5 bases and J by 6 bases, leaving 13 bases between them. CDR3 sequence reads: CASSPGPADGYTF. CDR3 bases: TGTGCCAGCAGTCCGGGCCCCGCGGATGGCTACACCTTC.